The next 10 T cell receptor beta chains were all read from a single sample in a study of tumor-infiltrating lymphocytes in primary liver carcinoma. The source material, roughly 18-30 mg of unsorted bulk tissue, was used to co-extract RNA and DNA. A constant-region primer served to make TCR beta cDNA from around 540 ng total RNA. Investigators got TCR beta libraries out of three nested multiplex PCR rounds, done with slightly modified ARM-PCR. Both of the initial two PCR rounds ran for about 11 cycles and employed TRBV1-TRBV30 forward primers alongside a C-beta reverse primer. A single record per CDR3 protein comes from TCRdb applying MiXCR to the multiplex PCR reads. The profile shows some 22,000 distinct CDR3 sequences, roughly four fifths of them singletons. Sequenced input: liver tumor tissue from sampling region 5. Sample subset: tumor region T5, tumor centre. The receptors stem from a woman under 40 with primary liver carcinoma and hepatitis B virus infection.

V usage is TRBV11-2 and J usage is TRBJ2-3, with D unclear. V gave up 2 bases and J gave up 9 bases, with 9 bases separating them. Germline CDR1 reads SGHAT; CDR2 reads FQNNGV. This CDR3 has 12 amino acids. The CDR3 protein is CASSLLWETQYF. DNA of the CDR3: TGTGCCAGCAGCTTACTTTGGGAAACGCAGTATTTT.

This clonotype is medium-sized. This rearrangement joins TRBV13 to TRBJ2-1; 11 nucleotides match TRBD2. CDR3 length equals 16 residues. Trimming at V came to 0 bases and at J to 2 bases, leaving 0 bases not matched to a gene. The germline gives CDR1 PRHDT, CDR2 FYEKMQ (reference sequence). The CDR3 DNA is TGTGCCAGCAGCTTAGGGACTAGCGGGGCCTACAATGAGCAGTTCTTC. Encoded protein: CASSLGTSGAYNEQFF.

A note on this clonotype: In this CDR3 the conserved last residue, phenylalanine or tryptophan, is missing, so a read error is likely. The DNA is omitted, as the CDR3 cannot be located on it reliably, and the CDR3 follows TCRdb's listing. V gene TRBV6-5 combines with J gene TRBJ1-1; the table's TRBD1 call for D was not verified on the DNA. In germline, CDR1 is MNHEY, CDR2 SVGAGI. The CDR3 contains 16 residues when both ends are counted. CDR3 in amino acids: CASSYGGSGRGTETFL.

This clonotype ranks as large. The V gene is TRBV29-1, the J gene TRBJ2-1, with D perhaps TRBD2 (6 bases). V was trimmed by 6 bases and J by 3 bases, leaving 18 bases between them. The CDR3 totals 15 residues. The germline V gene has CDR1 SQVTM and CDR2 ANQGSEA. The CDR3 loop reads CSVHSGLHNYNEQFF. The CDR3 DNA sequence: TGCAGCGTACATTCCGGACTACACAACTACAATGAGCAGTTCTTC.

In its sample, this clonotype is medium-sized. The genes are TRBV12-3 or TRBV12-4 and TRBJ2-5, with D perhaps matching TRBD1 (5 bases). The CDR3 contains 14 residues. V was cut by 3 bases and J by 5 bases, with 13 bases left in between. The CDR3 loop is CASSFKGLVETQYF. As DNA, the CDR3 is TGTGCCAGCAGTTTTAAGGGGCTCGTTGAGACCCAGTACTTC.

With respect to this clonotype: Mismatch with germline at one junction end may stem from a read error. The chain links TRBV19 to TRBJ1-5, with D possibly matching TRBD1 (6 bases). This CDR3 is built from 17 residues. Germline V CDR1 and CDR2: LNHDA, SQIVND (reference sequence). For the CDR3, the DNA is TGTGCCAGTAGTACGGGACAATTGGGCATTAGCGATCAGCCCCAGCATTTT. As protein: CASSTGQLGISDQPQHF. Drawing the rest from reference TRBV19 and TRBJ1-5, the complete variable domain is DGGITQSPKYLFRKEGQNVTLSCEQNLNHDAMYWYRQDPGQGLRLIYYSQIVNDFQKGDIAEGYSVSREKKESFPLTVTSAQKNPTAFYLCASSTGQLGISDQPQHFGDGTRLSIL.

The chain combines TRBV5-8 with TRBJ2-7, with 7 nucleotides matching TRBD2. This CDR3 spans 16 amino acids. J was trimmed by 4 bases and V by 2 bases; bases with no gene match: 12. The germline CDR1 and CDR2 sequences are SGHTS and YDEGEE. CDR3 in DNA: TGTGCCAGCAGCTTTGAGGAGCGGGAACTCCCTTACGAGCAGTACTTC. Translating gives CASSFEERELPYEQYF.

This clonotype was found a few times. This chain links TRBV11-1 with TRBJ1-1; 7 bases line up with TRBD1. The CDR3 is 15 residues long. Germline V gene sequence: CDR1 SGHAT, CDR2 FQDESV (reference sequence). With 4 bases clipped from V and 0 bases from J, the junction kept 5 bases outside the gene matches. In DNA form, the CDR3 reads TGTGCCAGCAGCTCAACCGGGACAGTGAACACTGAAGCTTTCTTT. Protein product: CASSSTGTVNTEAFF.

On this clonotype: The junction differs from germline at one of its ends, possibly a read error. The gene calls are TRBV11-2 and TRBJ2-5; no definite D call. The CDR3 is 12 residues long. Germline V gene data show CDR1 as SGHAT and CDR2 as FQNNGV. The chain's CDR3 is CTSCLGLETEYF. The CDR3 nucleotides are TGTACCAGCTGCTTAGGGTTAGAGACCGAGTACTTC.

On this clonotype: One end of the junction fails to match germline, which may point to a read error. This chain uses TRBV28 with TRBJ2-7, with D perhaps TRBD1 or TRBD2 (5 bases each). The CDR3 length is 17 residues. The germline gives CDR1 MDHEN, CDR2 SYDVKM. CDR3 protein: CGSSLGPGQSSSYEQYF. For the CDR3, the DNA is TGTGGCAGCAGTCTCGGCCCGGGGCAGTCGAGCTCCTACGAGCAGTACTTC.